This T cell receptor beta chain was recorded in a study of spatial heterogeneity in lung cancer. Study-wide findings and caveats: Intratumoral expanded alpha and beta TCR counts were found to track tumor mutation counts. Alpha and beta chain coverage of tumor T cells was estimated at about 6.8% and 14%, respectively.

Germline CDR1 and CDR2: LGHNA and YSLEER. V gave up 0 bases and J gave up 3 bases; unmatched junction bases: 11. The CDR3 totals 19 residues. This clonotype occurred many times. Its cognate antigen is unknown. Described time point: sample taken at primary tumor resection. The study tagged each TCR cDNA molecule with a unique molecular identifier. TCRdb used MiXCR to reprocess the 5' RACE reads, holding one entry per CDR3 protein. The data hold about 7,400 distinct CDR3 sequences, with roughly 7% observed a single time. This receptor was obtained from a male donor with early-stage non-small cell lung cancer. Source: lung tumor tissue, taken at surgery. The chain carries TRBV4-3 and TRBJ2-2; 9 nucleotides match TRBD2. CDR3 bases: TGCGCCAGCAGCCAAGAAGGTGGACGTAGCGGGAGTTACACCGGGGAGCTGTTTTTT. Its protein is CASSQEGGRSGSYTGELFF.